This T cell receptor beta chain was recovered during a study of T cell responses to AZD1222 COVID-19 vaccine. Findings of the study overall: Spike-specific TCRs gained breadth and depth after people received two AZD1222 doses. Unmutated regions of variants are reportedly targeted by nearly half of spike-specific TCRs. Donors were mostly white British, more females; clonal diversity possibly underestimated.

The CDR3 extends over 12 amino acids. The germline gives CDR1 SNHLY, CDR2 FYNNEI. The V and J ends lost 3 bases and 7 bases respectively, with 6 bases between them. Profiled with immunoSEQ multiplex PCR; TCRdb holds only in-frame clones, not every one. This sample carries some 140,000 clones, roughly 91% of them seen once, and the ten largest clones take roughly 7%. About this clone: What it binds is not known.

This sample comprised peripheral blood, obtained 28 days after the second AZD1222 dose. V is TRBV2 and J is TRBJ1-4; weak D call: TRBD1 (5 bases). The source of this sequence is an adult who received the AZD1222 COVID-19 vaccine. CDR3 nucleotides: TGTGCCAGCAGTGATGGGGCTGAAAAACTGTTTTTT. It is translated as CASSDGAEKLFF.